This TCR beta chain came from a study of cytomegalovirus exposure and HLA in healthy donors. The V gene's germline CDR1 is SGHDN and CDR2 FVKESK. The length of the CDR3 is 15 residues. Trimming shortened V by 4 bases and J by 0 bases, and 11 bases separated the two germline ends. Primers for the PCR totalled 60 Vbeta and 13 Jbeta. Clones were read by immunoSEQ multiplex PCR, and TCRdb kept only the in-frame ones, dropping some. The sample has 99,000 or so clones, 79% seen once; the top ten hold around 3.5%. The study sampled nominally healthy donors, though unrecorded immune exposures were likely. The chain joins TRBV14 to TRBJ2-3; a possible D gene is TRBD2 (6 bases). The source of this sequence is a male donor in good health and CMV-seropositive. Sequenced sample: PBMCs. As DNA, the CDR3 is TGTGCCAGCAGCCTAGGTGGGACTAGCACAGATACGCAGTATTTT. This gives the protein CASSLGGTSTDTQYF.